The source of this T cell receptor beta chain is a study of control samples from healthy donors and cancer patients. TCRdb's copy holds only in-frame clones and misses some; the assay was immunoSEQ multiplex PCR. The sample carries 100,000 to 150,000 clones, 70% to 90% recorded once. The length of the CDR3 is 15 residues. The germline V gene has CDR1 SGHDT and CDR2 YYEEEE. The germline V and J ends were trimmed by 5 bases and 1 base, with 10 bases remaining between them. This clonotype was sampled from a man between 45 and 60 years old in good health. The specimen was blood. The chain combines TRBV5-6 with TRBJ2-6; D ambiguous. The DNA for the CDR3 is TGTGCCAGCAGGGTGAGTCGATCTGGGGCCAACGTCCTGACTTTC. It encodes CASRVSRSGANVLTF.